These 19 T cell receptor beta chains came from one sample sequenced in a study of cytomegalovirus exposure and HLA in healthy donors (TCRdb year 2017). The library was produced with the immunoSEQ multiplex PCR assay. The multiplex PCR relied on a mix of 60 forward primers for TCR Vbeta segments and 13 reverse primers for TCR Jbeta segments. Here the immuneACCESS table is served through TCRdb, limited to in-frame sequences with V and J called. Missing clones are a known gap in these copies; in checked studies unresolved V genes cover under half, and the rest lacks a known reason. Counted in this sample were 150,000 to 200,000 clones; about 83% of them appeared once. The biggest ten clones account for around 2.6% of the sample. Input material: PBMCs. These receptors were taken from a female donor in good health and CMV-seronegative.

The chain links TRBV29-1 to TRBJ2-3, with a weak D call TRBD1 (6 bases). CDR3 length equals 13 residues. Germline V CDR1 and CDR2: SQVTM, ANQGSEA. V gave up 3 bases and J gave up 2 bases, with 9 bases separating them. The CDR3 nucleotides are TGCAGCGTTGAGACAGGATACACAGATACGCAGTATTTT. It is translated as CSVETGYTDTQYF.

The chain is built from TRBV5-4 and TRBJ1-1; D is uncertain. The CDR3 covers 13 residues. Per the germline V gene, CDR1 is SGHNT and CDR2 is YYREEE (reference sequence). Trimming stripped 0 bases from V and 4 bases from J, with 7 bases between. The CDR3 reads CASSLVYSTEAFF. In DNA form, the CDR3 reads TGTGCCAGCAGCTTGGTGTACAGCACTGAAGCTTTCTTT.

This clone was recorded only once. V usage is TRBV14 and J usage is TRBJ1-1, with D possibly TRBD1 on 6 matching bases. With 3 bases removed from V and 5 bases from J, the gap between germline ends came to 16 bases. Per the germline V gene, CDR1 is SGHDN and CDR2 is FVKESK. The CDR3 runs 15 residues. DNA of the CDR3: TGTGCCAGCAGCCACCATTCCGGGACAAGGACTGAAGCTTTCTTT. It specifies CASSHHSGTRTEAFF.

The chain employs TRBV5-1 and TRBJ2-4, with 8 bases aligning to TRBD1. With 4 bases clipped from V and 6 bases from J, the junction kept 9 bases outside the gene matches. The CDR3 is 15 residues long. Looked up from germline, CDR1 is SGHRS and CDR2 is YFSETQ. CDR3 DNA: TGCGCCAGCAGCGACCCCGGACAGGGAAGAAACATTCAGTACTTC. Its protein product is CASSDPGQGRNIQYF.

The chain is built from TRBV5-1 and TRBJ1-1, with TRBD1 matching over 8 bases. The CDR3 spans 21 residues. Unmatched junction bases numbered 25, after V lost 4 bases and J lost 2 bases. CDR1 SGHRS and CDR2 YFSETQ come from the germline V gene. CDR3: CASSQPVGQGFSVWGNTEAFF. CDR3 nucleotide sequence: TGCGCCAGCAGCCAACCGGTCGGACAGGGTTTTTCTGTTTGGGGTAACACTGAAGCTTTCTTT. The full variable domain, completed using reference TRBV5-1 and TRBJ1-1, is KAGVTQTPRYLIKTRGQQVTLSCSPISGHRSVSWYQQTPGQGLQFLFEYFSETQRNKGNFPGRFSGRQFSNSRSEMNVSTLELGDSALYLCASSQPVGQGFSVWGNTEAFFGQGTRLTVV.

In DNA form, the CDR3 reads TGTGCCAGTCAGATGGGCGGGGGGATAACCTACGAGCAGTACTTC. It yields the protein CASQMGGGITYEQYF. The chain is built from TRBV7-2 and TRBJ2-7, with 8 bases identical to TRBD2. Germline CDR1 and CDR2: SGHTA and FQGNSA. The length of the CDR3 is 15 residues. V lost 9 bases and J lost 2; bases outside the gene matches: 12.

As to this clone: Because the CDR3's place on the DNA is in doubt, the DNA is left out and the CDR3 is given as listed by TCRdb. The chain links TRBV5-6 to TRBJ2-1; the D segment call TRBD1 is taken from the table without a DNA check. The CDR3 is 15 amino acids long, termini counted. CDR1 and CDR2 from the germline V gene are SGHDT and YYEEEE. CDR3 residues: CASSFDSGQGGEQFF.

V is TRBV7-9 and J is TRBJ1-2; no clear D gene. The V end was cut by 11 bases, the J end by 4 bases, with 11 bases between. This CDR3 contains 11 residues. Per the germline V gene, CDR1 is SEHNR and CDR2 is FQNEAQ (reference sequence). The CDR3 spells CALGVVYGYTF. Here the CDR3 DNA reads TGTGCCCTCGGAGTGGTCTATGGCTACACCTTC.

The CDR3: CSVQGGTNTGELFF. In DNA, the CDR3 is TGCAGCGTTCAGGGGGGTACGAACACCGGGGAGCTGTTTTTT. The chain recombines TRBV29-1 with TRBJ2-2; tentative D call: TRBD1 (7 bases). V was shortened by 5 bases and J by 0 bases, with 10 bases between the two germline ends. The germline V gene encodes CDR1 SQVTM and CDR2 ANQGSEA. The CDR3 is 14 amino acids.

The chain employs TRBV30 and TRBJ1-6; 9 nucleotides match TRBD1. CDR3 length: 14 amino acids. Per germline, CDR1 GTSNPN and CDR2 SVGIG (reference sequence). Trimming at V came to 3 bases and at J to 6 bases, leaving 3 bases not matched to a gene. The CDR3 sequence is CAWRGQGRNSPLHF. CDR3 DNA sequence: TGTGCCTGGAGGGGACAGGGTCGTAATTCACCCCTCCACTTT.

The rearrangement links TRBV15 to TRBJ2-5, with 8 bases fitting TRBD2. The CDR3 length is 16 residues. CDR1 and CDR2 from the germline V gene are LNHNV and YYDKDF (reference sequence). V shed 1 base, J shed 4 bases, and the junction held 8 bases outside the gene matches. In nucleotides, the CDR3 is TGTGCCACCAGCAGAGGAAGCTCGGGGGGGCCAGAGACCCAGTACTTC. Protein product: CATSRGSSGGPETQYF.

The rearrangement uses TRBV9 and TRBJ2-1; 9 bases are shared with TRBD2. The germline V gene has CDR1 SGDLS and CDR2 YYNGEE. There are 17 residues in the CDR3. After removal of 0 bases from V and 2 bases from J, the junction contained 6 bases not matched to a gene. The CDR3 sequence is CASSVAWTSATYNEQFF. In DNA, the CDR3 is TGTGCCAGCAGCGTAGCCTGGACTAGCGCGACCTACAATGAGCAGTTCTTC.

The rearrangement links TRBV7-9 to TRBJ2-7; D may be TRBD2 (5 bases). V was pared by 0 bases and J by 5 bases, with 5 bases between. Germline V lookup: CDR1 SEHNR, CDR2 FQNEAQ (reference sequence). This CDR3 is built from 12 residues. The CDR3 reads CASSLAGDEQYF. DNA for the CDR3: TGTGCCAGCAGCTTAGCGGGAGACGAGCAGTACTTC.

The CDR3 DNA sequence: TGTGCCAGCAGTGATCGCCGGGAGACCCAGTACTTC. This translates into CASSDRRETQYF. The chain combines TRBV2 with TRBJ2-5, with D hard to call. V was clipped by 3 bases and J by 5 bases, with 7 bases between them. This CDR3 contains 12 residues. CDR1 and CDR2 from the germline V gene are SNHLY and FYNNEI.

Worth noting for this clone: The junction differs from germline at one of its ends, possibly a read error. The CDR3: CAISARTGKFYEQYF. For the CDR3, the DNA is TGTGCCATCAGTGCTCGGACAGGTAAATTCTACGAGCAGTACTTC. This rearrangement joins TRBV6-1 to TRBJ2-7; 7 bases map to TRBD1. Germline CDR1 reads MNHNS; CDR2 reads SASEGT. The CDR3 loop spans 15 amino acids.

This chain joins TRBV30 and TRBJ2-5; tentative D call: TRBD2 (5 bases). The CDR3 has 13 residues. CDR1 is GTSNPN, CDR2 SVGIG, per germline (reference sequence). Deletions cut 4 bases from V and 7 bases from J, with 16 bases between. As DNA, the CDR3 is TGTGCCTGGACCCCCGACGGGATTTGGACCCAGTACTTC. This sequence encodes CAWTPDGIWTQYF.

This clone was seen once. V is TRBV27 and J is TRBJ2-2; 9 bases align to TRBD2. V trimming: 5 bases; J trimming: 2 bases; junction bases outside the gene matches: 6. The CDR3 consists of 16 residues. Germline-derived CDR1 and CDR2 are MNHEY and SMNVEV (reference sequence). As DNA, the CDR3 is TGTGCCAGCAGTGTACTGGGACTAGCCAACACCGGGGAGCTGTTTTTT. Translation gives CASSVLGLANTGELFF.

V gene TRBV12-5 combines with J gene TRBJ1-2; TRBD1 matches 7 bases. The CDR3 consists of 16 residues. J lost 7 bases, V lost 4 bases, and 15 bases had no gene match. CDR1 and CDR2 (germline): LGHNT, FRNRAP. CDR3 region: CASGSPNRRTGFGYTF. As DNA, the CDR3 is TGTGCTAGTGGTTCACCCAACCGTAGGACAGGTTTTGGCTACACCTTC.

V usage is TRBV5-1 and J usage is TRBJ2-3, with TRBD2 matching over 7 bases. The germline gives CDR1 SGHRS, CDR2 YFSETQ. With V trimmed by 3 bases and J by 3 bases, 4 bases remained unmatched. The CDR3 has 14 amino acids. CDR3 in DNA: TGCGCCAGCAGCTCAGGGACTATAACAGATACGCAGTATTTT. Translation: CASSSGTITDTQYF.